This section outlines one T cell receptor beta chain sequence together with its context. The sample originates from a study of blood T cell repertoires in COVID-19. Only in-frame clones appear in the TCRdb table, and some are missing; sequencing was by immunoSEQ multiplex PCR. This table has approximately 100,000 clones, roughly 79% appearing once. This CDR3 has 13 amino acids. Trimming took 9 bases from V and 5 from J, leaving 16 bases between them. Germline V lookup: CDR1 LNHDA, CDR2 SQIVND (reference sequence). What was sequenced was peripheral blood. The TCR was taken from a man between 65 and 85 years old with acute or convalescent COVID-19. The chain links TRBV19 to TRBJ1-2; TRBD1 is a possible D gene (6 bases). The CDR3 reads CASRLQGLYGYTF. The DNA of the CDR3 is TGTGCCAGCCGACTACAGGGTTTGTATGGCTACACCTTC.